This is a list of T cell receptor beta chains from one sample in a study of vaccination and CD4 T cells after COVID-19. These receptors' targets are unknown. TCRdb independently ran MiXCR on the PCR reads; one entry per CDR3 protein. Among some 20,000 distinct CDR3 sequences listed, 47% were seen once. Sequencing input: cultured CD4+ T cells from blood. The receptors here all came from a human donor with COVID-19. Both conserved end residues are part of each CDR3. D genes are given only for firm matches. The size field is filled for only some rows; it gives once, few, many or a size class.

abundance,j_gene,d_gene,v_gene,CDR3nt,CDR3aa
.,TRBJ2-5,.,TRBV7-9,TGTGCCAGCAGCTTCGGGTCCCAAGAGACCCAGTACTTC,CASSFGSQETQYF
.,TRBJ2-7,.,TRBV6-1,TGTGCCAGCAGTGAAACGGTGGGGACCTCCTACGAGCAGTACTTC,CASSETVGTSYEQYF
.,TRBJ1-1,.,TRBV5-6,TGTGCCAGCAGCTTGGGGGGGGGCACTGAAGCTTTCTTT,CASSLGGGTEAFF
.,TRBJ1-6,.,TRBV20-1,TGCAGTGCTAGAGATGGGATGGTCGGATCCTATAATTCACCCCTCCACTTT,CSARDGMVGSYNSPLHF
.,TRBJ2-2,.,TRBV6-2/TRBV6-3,TGTGCCAGCAGTTTAAGGGGGGGTAGCCCCCGGGGGGAGCTGTTTTTT,CASSLRGGSPRGELFF
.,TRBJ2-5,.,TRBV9,TGTGCCAGCAGCGTAGCTTGGGGGGAGAGGCCCCAGTACTTC,CASSVAWGERPQYF
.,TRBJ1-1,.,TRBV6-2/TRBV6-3,TGTGCCAGCAGCTACAGGGCAAGGAACACTGAAGCTTTCTTT,CASSYRARNTEAFF
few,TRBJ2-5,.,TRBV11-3,TGTGCCAGCAGCTTAACCAGGGCAGGCCTTACTGCCCAGTACTTC,CASSLTRAGLTAQYF
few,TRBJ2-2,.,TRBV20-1,TGCAGTGCTAATTCGCGGGGAAAGAACACCGGGGAGCTGTTTTTT,CSANSRGKNTGELFF
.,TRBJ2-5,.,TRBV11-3,TGTGCCAGCAGCTTACAGTCCCAAGAGACCCAGTACTTC,CASSLQSQETQYF
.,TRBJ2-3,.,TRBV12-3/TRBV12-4,TGTGCCAGCAGTTTAGGGTACTCTGGAGATACGCAGTATTTT,CASSLGYSGDTQYF
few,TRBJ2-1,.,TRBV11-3,TGTGCCAGCAGCGTCTTCAGGGGGGGTGAGCAGTTCTTC,CASSVFRGGEQFF
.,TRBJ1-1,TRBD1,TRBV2,TGTGCCAGCACCAGAGGCGGGACAGGGAACACTGAAGCTTTCTTT,CASTRGGTGNTEAFF
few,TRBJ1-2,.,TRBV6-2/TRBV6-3,TGTGCCAGCAGCAACCCGTCAGGCGATTATGGCTACACCTTC,CASSNPSGDYGYTF
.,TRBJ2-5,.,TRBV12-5,TGTGCTAGTGGTTTGGTAGGAAGGACCCAGTACTTC,CASGLVGRTQYF
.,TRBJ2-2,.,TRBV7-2,TGTGCCAGCAGCCCGGGACTTGCGGCGAACACCGGGGAGCTGTTTTTT,CASSPGLAANTGELFF
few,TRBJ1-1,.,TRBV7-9,TGTGCCAGCAACAACGACTGGAACACTGAAGCTTTCTTT,CASNNDWNTEAFF
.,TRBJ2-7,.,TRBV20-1,TGCAGTGCTAGGTTGCCAGCCATCTCCTACGAGCAGTACTTC,CSARLPAISYEQYF
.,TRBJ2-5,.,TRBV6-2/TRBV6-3,TGTGCCAGCAGTTTAAGCAGGTCCCAAGAGACCCAGTACTTC,CASSLSRSQETQYF
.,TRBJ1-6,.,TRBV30,TGTGCCTGGAGGGGGGGGCAGGATAATTCACCCCTCCACTTT,CAWRGGQDNSPLHF
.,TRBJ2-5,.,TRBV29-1,TGCAGCGTTGAATCGGCCATGGGGAAGACCCAGTACTTC,CSVESAMGKTQYF
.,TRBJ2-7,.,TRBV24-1,TGTGCCGCCCCAGGAAAAATCCCCTACGAGCAGTACTTC,CAAPGKIPYEQYF
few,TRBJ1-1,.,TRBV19,TGTGCCAGTAGTCAGTTCAGAGTGCGCATGAACACTGAAGCTTTCTTT,CASSQFRVRMNTEAFF
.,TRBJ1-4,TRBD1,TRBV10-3,TGTGCCGCCAGGGACAGTTCCGAAAAACTGTTTTTT,CAARDSSEKLFF
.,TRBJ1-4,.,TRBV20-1,TGCAGTGCACGACATGATAATGAAAAACTGTTTTTT,CSARHDNEKLFF
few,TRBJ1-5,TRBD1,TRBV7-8,TGTGCCAGCAGCCCGAGGACAGGGAACCAGCCCCAGCATTTT,CASSPRTGNQPQHF
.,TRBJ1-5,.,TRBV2,TGTGCCAGCGACACAGGGTCCAATCAGCCCCAGCATTTT,CASDTGSNQPQHF
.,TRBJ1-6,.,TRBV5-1,TGCGCCAGCAGCTTGACGCCCTATAATTCACCCCTCCACTTT,CASSLTPYNSPLHF
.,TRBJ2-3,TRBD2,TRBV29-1,TGCAGCGTTGAAGCCCGGCCGGGACTACTGCAGTATTTT,CSVEARPGLLQYF